These 10 T cell receptor beta chains originate from one sample sequenced in a study of T cells in Graves' hyperthyroidism and ophthalmopathy. Researchers amplified the TCR beta CDR3 regions from RNA transcripts. HTBI primers were used for first-round RT-PCR of the TCR CDR3. TCRdb processed the multiplex PCR reads anew with MiXCR; each CDR3 protein has one entry. The repertoire consists of 500,000 to 800,000 distinct CDR3 sequences, with more than 12% occurring once and the leading ten covering under 15%. Sample: blood. The receptors were sampled from a woman between 45 and 60 years old with Graves' ophthalmopathy.

This clonotype was counted at least ten times. The V call is TRBV20-1, the J call TRBJ1-5, with 7 bases fitting TRBD1. Germline CDR1 DFQATT, CDR2 SNEGSKA (reference sequence). J was trimmed by 5 bases and V by 5 bases; bases with no gene match: 12. This CDR3 spans 15 amino acids. CDR3 nucleotide sequence: TGCAGTGCTCGAACAGGGGTTATTGTGGATCAGCCCCAGCATTTT. Amino acid sequence: CSARTGVIVDQPQHF.

This clonotype was observed many times. The chain joins TRBV12-3 or TRBV12-4 to TRBJ2-1, with D perhaps matching TRBD2 (6 bases). V lost 8 bases, J lost 1 base, and 9 bases lay in between. This CDR3 contains 13 residues. CDR3 region: CASSSESYNEQFF. The CDR3 DNA reads as TGTGCCAGCTCTAGCGAATCCTACAATGAGCAGTTCTTC.

V usage is TRBV25-1 and J usage is TRBJ2-2, with D hard to call. V lost 1 base and J 8 bases, leaving 11 bases between the germline ends. Germline loops: CDR1 MGHDK, CDR2 SYGVNS. The CDR3 is made up of 14 amino acids. The CDR3 DNA follows: TGTGCCAGCAGTGAATTCTATTTGTCGGGGGAGCTGTTTTTT. Its translation is CASSEFYLSGELFF.

This clonotype was found many times. This chain uses TRBV7-9 with TRBJ2-5, with D possibly being TRBD1 (7 bases). This CDR3 region has 15 residues. V lost 0 bases and J 2 bases, leaving 10 bases between the germline ends. Germline CDR1 is SEHNR and CDR2 is FQNEAQ (reference sequence). CDR3 sequence (DNA): TGTGCCAGCAGCTTAGCGGGGGGACAGCAAGAGACCCAGTACTTC. As protein: CASSLAGGQQETQYF.

This clonotype was counted between two and nine times. V gene TRBV20-1 combines with J gene TRBJ1-6; the D gene is possibly TRBD1 (5 bases). The germline V and J ends were trimmed by 5 bases and 0 bases, with 11 bases remaining between them. This CDR3 spans 15 amino acids. Looked up from germline, CDR1 is DFQATT and CDR2 is SNEGSKA (reference sequence). The DNA for the CDR3 is TGCAGTGCTTGGGACCGGAGCTCCTATAATTCACCCCTCCACTTT. The encoded protein is CSAWDRSSYNSPLHF.

The sample holds many counts of this clonotype. The CDR3 protein is CASSPKSTDTQYF. The CDR3 nucleotides read TGTGCCAGCTCACCAAAGAGCACAGATACGCAGTATTTT. The chain has TRBV18 and TRBJ2-3; D ambiguous. Trimming removed 2 bases from V and 0 bases from J, with 3 bases in between. This CDR3 spans 13 amino acids. Germline V lookup: CDR1 KGHSH, CDR2 LQKENI.

This clonotype was found many times. The CDR3 nucleotides are TGTGCCAGCAGTTTAGGGGGGGTTCGGATTCAGCCCCAGCATTTT. As protein: CASSLGGVRIQPQHF. The chain links TRBV28 to TRBJ1-5, with D perhaps TRBD1 (5 bases). The germline CDR1 and CDR2 sequences are MDHEN and SYDVKM. The V end lost 2 bases, the J end lost 6 bases, and 14 bases lay between the germline ends. This CDR3 is 15 amino acids long.

This clonotype was picked up a small number of times. V is TRBV6-4 and J is TRBJ1-2; 10 positions match TRBD1. The CDR3 consists of 14 residues. J was trimmed by 8 bases and V by 6 bases; bases with no gene match: 9. Germline CDR1 reads MRHNA; CDR2 reads SNTAGT. DNA for the CDR3: TGTGCCAGCAGAAGACAGGGGGCGCGTGTGGGCTACACCTTC. It encodes CASRRQGARVGYTF.

The CDR3: CASITSSGANVLTF. In nucleotides, the CDR3 is TGTGCCAGCATCACTAGTTCTGGGGCCAACGTCCTGACTTTC. V usage is TRBV18 and J usage is TRBJ2-6, with D possibly being TRBD2 (5 bases). The CDR3 sequence is 14 residues long. With 8 bases removed from V and 1 base from J, the gap between germline ends came to 9 bases. Per the germline V gene, CDR1 is KGHSH and CDR2 is LQKENI.

The sample holds many counts of this clonotype. V gene TRBV2 combines with J gene TRBJ2-7; D assignment may be TRBD1 or TRBD2 (6 bases each). CDR3 length equals 17 residues. V lost 0 bases, J lost 1 base, and 16 bases lay in between. CDR1 and CDR2 from the germline V gene are SNHLY and FYNNEI. The CDR3 here is CASSEARGGRVSYEQYF. CDR3 nucleotide sequence: TGTGCCAGCAGTGAAGCTCGTGGGGGGCGCGTTTCCTACGAGCAGTACTTC.